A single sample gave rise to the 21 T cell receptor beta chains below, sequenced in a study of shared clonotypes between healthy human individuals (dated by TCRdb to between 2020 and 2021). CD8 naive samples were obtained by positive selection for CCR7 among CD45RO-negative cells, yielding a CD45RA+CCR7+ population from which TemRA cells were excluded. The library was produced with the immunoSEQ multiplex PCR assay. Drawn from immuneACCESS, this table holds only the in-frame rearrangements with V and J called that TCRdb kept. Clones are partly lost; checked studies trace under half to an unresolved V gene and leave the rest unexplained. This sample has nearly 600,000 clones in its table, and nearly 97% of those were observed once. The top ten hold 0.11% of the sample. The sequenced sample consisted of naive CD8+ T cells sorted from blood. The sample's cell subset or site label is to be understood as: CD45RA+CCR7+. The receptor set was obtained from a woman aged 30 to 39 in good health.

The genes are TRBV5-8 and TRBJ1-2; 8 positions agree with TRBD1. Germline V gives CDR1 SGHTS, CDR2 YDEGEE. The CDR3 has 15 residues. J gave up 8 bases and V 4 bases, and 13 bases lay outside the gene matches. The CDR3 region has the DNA TGTGCCAGCAGCCACCCAGGGGGCGCATCGACCGGCTACACCTTC. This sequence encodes CASSHPGGASTGYTF.

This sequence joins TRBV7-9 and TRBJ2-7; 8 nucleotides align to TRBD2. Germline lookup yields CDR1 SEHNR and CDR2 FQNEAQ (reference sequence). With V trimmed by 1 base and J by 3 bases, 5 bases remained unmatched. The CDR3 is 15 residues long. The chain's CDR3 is CASSLGSGTSYEQYF. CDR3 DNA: TGTGCCAGCAGCTTAGGGAGCGGGACTAGCTACGAGCAGTACTTC. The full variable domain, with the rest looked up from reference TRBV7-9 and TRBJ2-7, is DTGVSQNPRHKITKRGQNVTFRCDPISEHNRLYWYRQTLGQGPEFLTYFQNEAQLEKSRLLSDRFSAERPKGSFSTLEIQRTEQGDSAMYLCASSLGSGTSYEQYFGPGTRLTVT.

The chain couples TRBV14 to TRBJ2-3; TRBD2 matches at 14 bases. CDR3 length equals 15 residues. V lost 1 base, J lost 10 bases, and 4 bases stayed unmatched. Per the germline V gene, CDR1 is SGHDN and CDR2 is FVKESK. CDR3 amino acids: CASSQVGLAGVAQYF. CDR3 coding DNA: TGTGCCAGCAGCCAAGTGGGACTAGCGGGAGTCGCGCAGTATTTT.

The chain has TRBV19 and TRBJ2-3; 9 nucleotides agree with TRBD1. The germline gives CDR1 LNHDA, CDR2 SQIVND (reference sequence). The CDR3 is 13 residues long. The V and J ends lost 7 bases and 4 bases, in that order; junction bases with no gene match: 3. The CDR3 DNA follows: TGTGCCAGTAAGGACAGGGGTTCAGATACGCAGTATTTT. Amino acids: CASKDRGSDTQYF. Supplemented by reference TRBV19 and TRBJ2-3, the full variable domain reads DGGITQSPKYLFRKEGQNVTLSCEQNLNHDAMYWYRQDPGQGLRLIYYSQIVNDFQKGDIAEGYSVSREKKESFPLTVTSAQKNPTAFYLCASKDRGSDTQYFGPGTRLTVL.

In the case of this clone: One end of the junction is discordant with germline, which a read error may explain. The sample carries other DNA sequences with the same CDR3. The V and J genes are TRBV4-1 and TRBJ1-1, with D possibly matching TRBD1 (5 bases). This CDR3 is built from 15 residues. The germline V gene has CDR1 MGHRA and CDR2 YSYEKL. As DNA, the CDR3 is TGCGCCAGCAGCCAAGAGAGGGGACGGGGAACTGAGGCTTTCTTT. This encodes CASSQERGRGTEAFF.

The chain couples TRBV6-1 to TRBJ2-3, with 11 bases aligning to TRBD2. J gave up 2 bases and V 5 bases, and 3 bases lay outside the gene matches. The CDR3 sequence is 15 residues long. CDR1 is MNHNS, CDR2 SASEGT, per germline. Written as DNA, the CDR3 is TGTGCCAGCAGTCGACTAGCGGGAAACACAGATACGCAGTATTTT. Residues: CASSRLAGNTDTQYF.

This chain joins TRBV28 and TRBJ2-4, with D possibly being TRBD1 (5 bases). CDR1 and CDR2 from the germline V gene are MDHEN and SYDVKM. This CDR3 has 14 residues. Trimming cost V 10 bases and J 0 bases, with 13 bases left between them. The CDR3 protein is CATRQSLAKNIQYF. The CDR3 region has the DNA TGTGCCACTAGACAGTCACTAGCCAAAAACATTCAGTACTTC.

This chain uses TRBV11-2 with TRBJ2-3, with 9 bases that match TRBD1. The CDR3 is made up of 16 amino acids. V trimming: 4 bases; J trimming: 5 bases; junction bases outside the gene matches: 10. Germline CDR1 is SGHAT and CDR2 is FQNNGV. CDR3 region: CASSSHRGLAVDTQYF. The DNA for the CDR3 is TGTGCCAGCAGCTCTCACAGGGGGCTAGCAGTAGATACGCAGTATTTT.

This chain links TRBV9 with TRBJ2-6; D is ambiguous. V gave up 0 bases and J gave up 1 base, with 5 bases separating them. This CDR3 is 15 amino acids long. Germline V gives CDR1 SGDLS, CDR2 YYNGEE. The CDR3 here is CASSVGQSGANVLTF. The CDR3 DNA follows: TGTGCCAGCAGCGTAGGCCAGTCTGGGGCCAACGTCCTGACTTTC.

The chain's CDR3 is CASSYSSGQVAYGYTF. For the CDR3, the DNA is TGTGCCAGCAGTTACTCAAGTGGGCAGGTAGCGTATGGCTACACCTTC. The V gene is TRBV6-5, the J gene TRBJ1-2; the D is unclear. This CDR3 contains 16 residues. The germline gives CDR1 MNHEY, CDR2 SVGAGI. V was cut by 0 bases and J by 5 bases, with 16 bases left in between.

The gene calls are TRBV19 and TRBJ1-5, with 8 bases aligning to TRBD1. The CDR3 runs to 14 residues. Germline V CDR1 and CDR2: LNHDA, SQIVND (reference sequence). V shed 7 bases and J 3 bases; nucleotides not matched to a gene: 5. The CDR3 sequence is CASTSGQDNQPQHF. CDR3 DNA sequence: TGTGCCAGTACCTCGGGACAGGACAATCAGCCCCAGCATTTT.

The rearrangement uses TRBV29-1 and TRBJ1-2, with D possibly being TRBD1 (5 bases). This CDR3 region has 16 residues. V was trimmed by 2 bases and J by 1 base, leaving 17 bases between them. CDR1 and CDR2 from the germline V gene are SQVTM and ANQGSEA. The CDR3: CSVEQPRGGINYGYTF. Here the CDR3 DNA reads TGCAGCGTTGAACAACCTAGGGGAGGGATTAACTATGGCTACACCTTC.

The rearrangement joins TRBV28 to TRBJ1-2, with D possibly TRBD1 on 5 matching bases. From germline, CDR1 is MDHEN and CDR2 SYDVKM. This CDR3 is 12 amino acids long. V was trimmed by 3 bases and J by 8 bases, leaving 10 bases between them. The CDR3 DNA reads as TGTGCCAGCAGTTTGGGGCCAGTGGGCTACACCTTC. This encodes CASSLGPVGYTF.

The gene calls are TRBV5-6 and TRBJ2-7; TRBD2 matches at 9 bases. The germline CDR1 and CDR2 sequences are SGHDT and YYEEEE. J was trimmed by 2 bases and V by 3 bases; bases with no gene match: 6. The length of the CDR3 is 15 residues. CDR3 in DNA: TGTGCCAGCAGCTCCCTAGCGGGGAGTGCCTACGAGCAGTACTTC. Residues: CASSSLAGSAYEQYF.

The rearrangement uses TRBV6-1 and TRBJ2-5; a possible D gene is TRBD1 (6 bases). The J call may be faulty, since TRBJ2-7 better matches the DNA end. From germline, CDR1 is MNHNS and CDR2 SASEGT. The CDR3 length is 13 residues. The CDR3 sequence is CASRAQGEYEQYF. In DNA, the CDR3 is TGTGCCAGCAGAGCACAGGGTGAGTACGAGCAGTACTTC.

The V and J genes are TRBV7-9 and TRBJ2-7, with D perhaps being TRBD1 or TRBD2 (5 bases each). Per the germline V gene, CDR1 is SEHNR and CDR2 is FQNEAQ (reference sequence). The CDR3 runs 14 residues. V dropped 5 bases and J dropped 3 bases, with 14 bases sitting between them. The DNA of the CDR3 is TGTGCCAGCAGCGCCCGGGGCGAGAGCTACGAGCAGTACTTC. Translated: CASSARGESYEQYF.

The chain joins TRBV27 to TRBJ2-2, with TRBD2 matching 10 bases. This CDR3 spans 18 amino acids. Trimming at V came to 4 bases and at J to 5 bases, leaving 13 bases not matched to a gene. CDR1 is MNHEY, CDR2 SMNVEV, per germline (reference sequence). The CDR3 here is CASSSLASGSGVTGELFF. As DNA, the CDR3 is TGTGCCAGCAGTTCCCTCGCTAGCGGGAGTGGAGTGACCGGGGAGCTGTTTTTT.

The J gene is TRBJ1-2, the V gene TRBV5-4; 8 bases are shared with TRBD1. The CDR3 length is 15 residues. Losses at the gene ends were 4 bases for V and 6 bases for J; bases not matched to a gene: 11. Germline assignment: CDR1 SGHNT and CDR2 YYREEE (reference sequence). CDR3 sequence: CASSPAAQGENGYTF. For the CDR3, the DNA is TGTGCCAGCAGCCCGGCAGCACAGGGGGAGAATGGCTACACCTTC.

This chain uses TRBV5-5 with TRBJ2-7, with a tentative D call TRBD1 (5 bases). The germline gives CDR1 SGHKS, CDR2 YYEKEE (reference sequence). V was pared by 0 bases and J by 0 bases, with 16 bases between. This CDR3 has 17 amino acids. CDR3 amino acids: CASSLAFETESSYEQYF. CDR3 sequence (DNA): TGTGCCAGCAGCTTGGCCTTCGAGACAGAGAGCTCCTACGAGCAGTACTTC.

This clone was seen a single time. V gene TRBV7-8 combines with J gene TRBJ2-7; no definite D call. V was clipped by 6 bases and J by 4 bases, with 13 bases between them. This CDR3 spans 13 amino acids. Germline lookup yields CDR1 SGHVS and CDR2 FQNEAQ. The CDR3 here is CASRPLSAYEQYF. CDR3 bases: TGTGCCAGCAGACCCTTATCAGCGTACGAGCAGTACTTC. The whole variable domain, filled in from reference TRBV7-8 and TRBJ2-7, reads GAGVSQSPRYKVAKRGQDVALRCDPISGHVSLFWYQQALGQGPEFLTYFQNEAQLDKSGLPSDRFFAERPEGSVSTLKIQRTQQEDSAVYLCASRPLSAYEQYFGPGTRLTVT.

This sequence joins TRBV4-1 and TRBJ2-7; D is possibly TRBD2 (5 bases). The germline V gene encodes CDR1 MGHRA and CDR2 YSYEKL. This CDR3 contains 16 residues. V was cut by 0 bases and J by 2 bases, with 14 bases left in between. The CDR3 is CASSQEAGRSPYEQYF. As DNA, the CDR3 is TGCGCCAGCAGCCAAGAGGCGGGCAGGAGCCCCTACGAGCAGTACTTC.